These 25 T cell receptor beta chains were all obtained from the same sample, sequenced in a study of early T cells in non-severe SARS-CoV-2 infection. Each CDR3 protein is one row after TCRdb ran MiXCR on the 5' RACE reads. The table includes roughly 93,000 distinct CDR3 sequences, over 12% detected once. The sequencing input was whole blood. These receptors were obtained from an adult who was a healthcare worker with PCR-confirmed SARS-CoV-2 infection or an uninfected control (not recorded which).

This sequence joins TRBV20-1 and TRBJ1-1, with D hard to call. V shed 6 bases and J shed 6 bases, with 8 bases lying between them. The CDR3 sequence is 10 residues long. Germline CDR1 and CDR2: DFQATT and SNEGSKA (reference sequence). The DNA of the CDR3 is TGCAGTGCGGGGATGCCTGAAGCTTTCTTT. It codes for CSAGMPEAFF.

V gene TRBV29-1 combines with J gene TRBJ2-3, with TRBD1 matching 9 bases. The germline V gene has CDR1 SQVTM and CDR2 ANQGSEA. The CDR3 length is 14 residues. Trimming removed 3 bases from V and 2 bases from J; junction bases left unmatched: 3. The CDR3 region has the DNA TGCAGCGTTGAGGACAGGGGTTACACAGATACGCAGTATTTT. This encodes CSVEDRGYTDTQYF.

The table lists this clonotype with a count of one. The rearrangement joins TRBV4-2 to TRBJ2-1; tentatively, D is TRBD2 (5 bases). The germline V gene encodes CDR1 LGHNA and CDR2 YNFKEQ. V was clipped by 1 base and J by 6 bases, with 10 bases between them. The CDR3 is made up of 14 amino acids. The CDR3 DNA is TGTGCCAGCAGCCAAGGTCGGAGGCCCAATGAGCAGTTCTTC. It encodes CASSQGRRPNEQFF.

This clonotype was seen only a few times. The chain combines TRBV7-9 with TRBJ2-1, with a tentative D call TRBD2 (6 bases). The CDR3 extends over 15 amino acids. V was shortened by 4 bases and J by 9 bases, with 19 bases between the two germline ends. Germline CDR1 SEHNR, CDR2 FQNEAQ (reference sequence). In DNA, the CDR3 is TGTGCCAGCAGCTACGGGCAGACGTTGGGAGGTGAGCAGTTCTTC. It is translated as CASSYGQTLGGEQFF.

The chain joins TRBV7-3 to TRBJ1-5; D unresolved. Trimming removed 5 bases at V and 3 bases at J, with 8 bases between. This CDR3 comprises 13 residues. Germline V lookup: CDR1 SGHTA, CDR2 FQGTGA. DNA for the CDR3: TGTGCCAGCAGCCTCACGCCCAATCAGCCCCAGCATTTT. Translation gives CASSLTPNQPQHF.

The J gene is TRBJ2-1, the V gene TRBV7-3; tentatively, D is TRBD1 (5 bases). Deletions cut 5 bases from V and 8 bases from J, with 16 bases between. The CDR3 extends over 14 amino acids. Germline CDR1 and CDR2: SGHTA and FQGTGA. The DNA for the CDR3 is TGTGCCAGCAGCACAGTAGGGGTGGCCGATGAGCAGTTCTTC. It encodes CASSTVGVADEQFF.

V usage is TRBV4-1 and J usage is TRBJ2-4, with TRBD2 identical over 7 bases. Per germline, CDR1 MGHRA and CDR2 YSYEKL. The V segment lost 0 bases and the J segment 0 bases; nucleotides outside the gene matches: 5. The CDR3 is made up of 17 amino acids. CDR3 bases: TGCGCCAGCAGCCAAGATCGGGCTAGCGGAGCCAAAAACATTCAGTACTTC. Encoded protein: CASSQDRASGAKNIQYF.

The DNA for the CDR3 is TGTGCCAGCGAATACAATGAGCAGTTCTTC. This codes for CASEYNEQFF. The chain employs TRBV2 and TRBJ2-1; D remains unclear. Germline CDR1 reads SNHLY; CDR2 reads FYNNEI. The CDR3 runs 10 residues. V was trimmed by 8 bases and J by 4 bases, leaving 3 bases between them.

The chain links TRBV5-1 to TRBJ2-3; 8 positions agree with TRBD2. J lost 2 bases, V lost 4 bases, and 6 bases had no gene match. This CDR3 region has 15 residues. Germline V CDR1 and CDR2: SGHRS, YFSETQ. The DNA for the CDR3 is TGCGCCAGCAGCCAATTAGCGGGGAACACAGATACGCAGTATTTT. Residues: CASSQLAGNTDTQYF.

The chain uses TRBV27 and TRBJ1-2; D remains ambiguous. V was shortened by 0 bases and J by 4 bases, with 6 bases between the two germline ends. The CDR3 covers 13 residues. CDR1 MNHEY and CDR2 SMNVEV come from the germline V gene (reference sequence). The CDR3 DNA reads as TGTGCCAGCAGTTTATCGAACAGCTATGGCTACACCTTC. It translates to CASSLSNSYGYTF.

The J gene is TRBJ1-1, the V gene TRBV12-3 or TRBV12-4, with a weak D call TRBD1 (5 bases). The CDR3 loop spans 14 amino acids. V shed 3 bases and J shed 0 bases, with 8 bases lying between them. As DNA, the CDR3 is TGTGCCAGCAGTTTGAGGGGCATGAACACTGAAGCTTTCTTT. Translating gives CASSLRGMNTEAFF.

V and J are TRBV18 and TRBJ1-1, with 7 bases matching TRBD1. The trim removed 3 bases at V and 5 bases at J, leaving 6 bases unmatched. CDR1 KGHSH and CDR2 LQKENI come from the germline V gene. This CDR3 is built from 14 residues. CDR3 sequence: CASSPRQGDTEAFF. The CDR3 nucleotides are TGTGCCAGCTCACCGCGGCAGGGGGATACTGAAGCTTTCTTT.

The chain recombines TRBV12-5 with TRBJ2-3; D is uncertain. From germline, CDR1 is LGHNT and CDR2 FRNRAP. This CDR3 region has 13 residues. V lost 3 bases and J lost 2, with 6 bases in between. The CDR3 region has the DNA TGTGCTAGTGGTTTCGGCCTCACAGATACGCAGTATTTT. Translated, it gives CASGFGLTDTQYF.

The chain carries TRBV2 and TRBJ2-1; perhaps TRBD1 as D (5 bases). The CDR3 has 15 residues. In germline, CDR1 is SNHLY, CDR2 FYNNEI. The germline V and J ends were trimmed by 2 bases and 6 bases, with 14 bases remaining between them. In nucleotides, the CDR3 is TGTGCCAGCAGTGAATCAGGGTTAAGGTCCAATGAGCAGTTCTTC. Amino acid sequence: CASSESGLRSNEQFF.

Points on this clonotype: This sequence may be a read error, since a much larger clone differs from it by one base. The rearrangement uses TRBV27 and TRBJ2-5; D is tentatively TRBD1 or TRBD2 (5 bases each). Germline V gene sequence: CDR1 MNHEY, CDR2 SMNVEV (reference sequence). This CDR3 spans 20 amino acids. The CDR3 loop is CASSLSGRYGSPPDQQTQYF. The CDR3 coding sequence is TGTGCCAGCAGTTTATCGGGACGTTATGGGTCCCCGCCGGACCAACAGACCCAGTACTTC.

The gene calls are TRBV11-2 and TRBJ2-5; unclear D gene. This CDR3 contains 13 residues. Trimming cost V 0 bases and J 6 bases, with 8 bases left between them. Germline V gene sequence: CDR1 SGHAT, CDR2 FQNNGV. CDR3 nucleotides: TGTGCCAGCAGCTTAGAACTACGACAGACCCAGTACTTC. Encoded protein: CASSLELRQTQYF.

This clonotype appeared a few times. As DNA, the CDR3 is TGTGCCAGCTTCACCCCTGGGGGGGCGAGGGACAATGAGCAGTTCTTC. Its translation is CASFTPGGARDNEQFF. This rearrangement joins TRBV5-4 to TRBJ2-1, with a tentative D call TRBD2 (7 bases). CDR1 and CDR2 (germline): SGHNT, YYREEE (reference sequence). V was shortened by 7 bases and J by 5 bases, with 22 bases between the two germline ends. CDR3 size: 16 residues.

This clonotype was recorded many times. The chain joins TRBV7-8 to TRBJ2-1; 8 nucleotides line up with TRBD2. V was pared by 5 bases and J by 3 bases, with 6 bases of the junction left unmatched. The CDR3 spans 15 residues. Per germline, CDR1 SGHVS and CDR2 FQNEAQ. CDR3 protein: CASSPGLDLYNEQFF. As DNA, the CDR3 is TGTGCCAGCAGCCCGGGACTAGATCTCTACAATGAGCAGTTCTTC.

The chain uses TRBV20-1 and TRBJ2-3; D possibly corresponds to TRBD2 (6 bases). Germline loops: CDR1 DFQATT, CDR2 SNEGSKA (reference sequence). The CDR3 contains 19 residues. Deletions cut 2 bases from V and 1 base from J, with 25 bases between. The CDR3 here is CSARQKRVIAVRGTDTQYF. The CDR3 region has the DNA TGCAGTGCTAGACAAAAAAGAGTCATAGCGGTCCGGGGCACAGATACGCAGTATTTT.

This chain joins TRBV9 and TRBJ2-3, with D possibly TRBD1 on 6 matching bases. Germline CDR1 reads SGDLS; CDR2 reads YYNGEE. Trimming removed 0 bases from V and 3 bases from J, with 17 bases in between. The CDR3 runs 17 residues. The CDR3 nucleotides are TGTGCCAGCAGCGTAGCTAGGTCCCAGGGGTTAACAGATACGCAGTATTTT. It codes for CASSVARSQGLTDTQYF.

V and J are TRBV4-1 and TRBJ2-5, with TRBD2 matching 8 bases. The CDR3 contains 17 residues. V trimming: 1 base; J trimming: 1 base; junction bases outside the gene matches: 8. Germline-derived CDR1 and CDR2 are MGHRA and YSYEKL. The CDR3 reads CASSQGHAGGSQETQYF. DNA for the CDR3: TGCGCCAGCAGCCAAGGCCACGCGGGGGGCTCCCAAGAGACCCAGTACTTC.

The chain couples TRBV27 to TRBJ1-2; 8 nucleotides align to TRBD1. The CDR3 runs to 14 residues. After removal of 3 bases from V and 4 bases from J, the junction contained 4 bases not matched to a gene. Germline loops: CDR1 MNHEY, CDR2 SMNVEV (reference sequence). The chain's CDR3 is CASSLSGTGYGYTF. The CDR3 DNA reads as TGTGCCAGCAGTTTGTCCGGGACAGGCTATGGCTACACCTTC.

This clonotype was observed at least ten times. The V and J genes are TRBV27 and TRBJ1-1; a possible D gene is TRBD1 (6 bases). V lost 0 bases, J lost 3 bases, and 11 bases lay in between. Germline loops: CDR1 MNHEY, CDR2 SMNVEV (reference sequence). This CDR3 contains 15 residues. The DNA for the CDR3 is TGTGCCAGCAGTTTATCCAGGGGACCGGACACTGAAGCTTTCTTT. Encoded protein: CASSLSRGPDTEAFF.

This clonotype was recorded a few times. This rearrangement joins TRBV10-2 to TRBJ2-1; 7 nucleotides line up with TRBD1. Unmatched junction bases numbered 6, after V lost 5 bases and J lost 14 bases. Germline CDR1 reads WSHSY; CDR2 reads SAAADI. The length of the CDR3 is 11 residues. CDR3 sequence reads: CASSPDRPEFF. In DNA form, the CDR3 reads TGCGCCAGCAGTCCGGACAGGCCGGAGTTCTTC.

The J gene is TRBJ1-2, the V gene TRBV6-5; D unresolved. CDR1 and CDR2 (germline): MNHEY, SVGAGI. The CDR3 is 13 residues long. V lost 6 bases to trimming and J lost 4 bases, with 12 bases between them. The CDR3 loop reads CASRPSRVYGYTF. CDR3 bases: TGTGCCAGCAGGCCGTCTAGGGTCTATGGCTACACCTTC.